This entry is about one T cell receptor (beta chain). This clonotype was seen a handful of times. What this receptor recognizes is not known. Given a much more abundant clone one base away, this may be a read error. These data belong to a study of blood T cells in healthy people across ages (dated by TCRdb to the mid-2010s). About the study as a whole: In model experiments, roughly one uniquely barcoded TCR beta cDNA molecule per two T cells was captured by template switching. Four age groups were formed from the donors: young (average approximately 15 years), middle-aged (around 37), aged (approximately 60) and long-lived (roughly 81). The study analyzed two additional independent replicas of 1 million unique cDNA reads from the same blood draw for two donors, one aged 18 to 29 and one aged 80 or older. To track age-related changes in TCR beta repertoire diversity, the study relied on deep sequencing normalized with unique cDNA molecular identifiers. What the study reported, not specific to this receptor: Since profiling was done on bulk unsorted PBMCs, naive and antigen-experienced compartments could not be conclusively compared. Compared with the aged group, more naive CD4+ T cells, fewer expanded clones and increased TCR diversity were shown by the long-lived group, suggesting age selection. There was a strong correlation between observed TCR beta diversity and the percentage of naive T cells measured by flow cytometry. Estimates of total diversity from one million sequenced T cells were regarded as lower bounds and underestimates. Observed TCR beta diversity per million T cells fell roughly linearly with age, and a significant reduction was already apparent by age about 36. Donor CMV infection status was unknown, potentially confounding age-related changes in expanded clonotypes.

Libraries were prepared through 5' RACE. TCRdb records Illumina HiSeq 2500 as the sequencer. A second PCR of roughly 7 to 11 cycles was performed with a sample-barcoded 5' primer and a J-beta primer mix. Each TCR beta cDNA molecule received a unique molecular identifier from a template-switch 5' adaptor carrying 12 random nucleotides. At least 2.5 million CDR3-containing paired-end reads were obtained from each sample. First-strand cDNA synthesis was performed from all RNA using the Mint cDNA synthesis kit, with priming by a TRBC-specific oligonucleotide. After uracil-DNA glycosylase treatment, a first 18-cycle PCR used universal primers M1SS and BC2_uni_R on all cDNA. In the authors' own workflow: For normalization, 1 million high-quality reads, each with a distinct molecular identifier, were randomly selected from each sample. Reads with shared molecular identifiers were discarded instead of being binned into consensus sequences. MiTCR, run with a Q25 quality threshold and the strictest error-elimination algorithm, handled CDR3 identification, clonotype clustering and error correction. Lower-bound total TCR beta diversity was estimated with a nonparametric unseen species model using Euler transformation. TCRdb reprocessed the public reads (quality trimming at Q25 with fastp, clone calling with MiXCR) and kept in-frame beta chains. When rows share a CDR3 protein, they turn into one entry using the most common DNA and genes. These V and J calls are TCRdb output, not the study's own analysis. Counted in this sample were some 890,000 distinct CDR3 sequences; under 35% of them appeared once. 10% of the sample comes from the top ten.

The roughly 39 donors, aged 6 to 90 years, were systemically healthy Caucasian individuals from Russia. Around 10 milliliters of peripheral blood were collected from each donor into EDTA-treated Vacutainer tubes. Ficoll-Paque density-gradient centrifugation was used to isolate PBMCs, with at least 7 million per sample. Total RNA, at least 5 micrograms per sample, was extracted from PBMCs with Trizol reagent. The percentages of naive CD45RAhigh/CD27high T cells were determined by flow cytometry on a PBMC aliquot from every donor. From the germline V gene, CDR1 is SGDLS and CDR2 is YYNGEE. The CDR3 spans 16 residues, from the cysteine through the phenylalanine. Only the CDR3 region is kept as DNA, spanning 48 bases read in frame from base 1. These data were also filed under a second study, of T cells of mothers and their children. The second paper further reports: Nine systemically healthy Caucasian individuals, comprising three mothers and their six children, were included as donors. cDNA synthesis consumed the entire amount of extracted RNA, loaded at 1.5 ug RNA in each 15 ul reaction. Sample barcodes and 2-4 random nucleotides were added via the M1S primer in the second PCR. Over 8 million TCR beta CDR3 reads came from each mother, compared with approximately 2.8 million reads from each child. Thymic selection similarly shapes TCR recombination output in related and unrelated pairs, with minor effect from inherited differences. Normalized repertoire overlap in related mother-child pairs was always slightly higher than in unrelated mother-child pairs, but the difference was never significant. With a sensitivity of approximately 100 clones per million clonotypes, no persistent microchimeric T cell clones were detected. In the study, deep NGS was used to compare the TCR beta repertoires of mothers and children, and features distinguishing related mother-child pairs from unrelated individuals were sought. The mean age was roughly 36 +/- 4 years for the mothers and approximately 11 +/- 4 years for the children. After adapter ligation was performed with NEBNext reagents, the libraries were sequenced on an Illumina HiSeq 2000 with 100+100 nt paired-end reads. To prevent cross-contamination, the mother and child libraries were prepared a month apart and were sequenced in separate runs. For each donor, somewhere between about 450,000 and 2,100,000 distinct TCR beta clonotypes were identified. Naive TCR beta clonotypes were estimated from low-frequency clonotypes matched to each donor's FACS-determined naive share, without sorting.

Sequencing used blood. This sequence originates from a woman aged 35 to 49 in good health. The rearranged chain carries TRBV9 and TRBJ2-6; the D gene is perhaps TRBD1, from 5 matching bases. The CDR3 is CASSVPYLSGANVRTF. The bases read TGTGCCAGCAGCGTACCGTACCTCTCTGGGGCCAACGTCCGGACTTTC. Outside the CDR3, residues come from the reference TRBV9 and TRBJ2-6 proteins, so the full variable domain is: DSGVTQTPKHLITATGQRVTLRCSPRSGDLSVYWYQQSLDQGLQFLIQYYNGEERAKGNILERFSAQQFPDLHSELNLSSLELGDSALYFCASSVPYLSGANVRTFGAGSRLTVL.